The clone carrying this TCR beta chain was picked up a small number of times. The target antigen is unknown. The length of the CDR3 is 14 residues. V lost 2 bases and J 4 bases, leaving 11 bases between the germline ends. Germline assignment: CDR1 SGHAT and CDR2 FQDESV (reference sequence). The data were taken from a study of vaccination and CD4 T cells after COVID-19. Whole-study context: At a median about 72 days (range 14 to 241) after dose two, post-vaccine samples were obtained. Overlapping spike peptides of SARS-CoV-2, HCoV-NL63, HCoV-OC43 and HCoV-229E were used, and cells were stimulated with them.

This sample's treatment: roughly 10-day PBMC culture with coronavirus spike peptide pools or control peptides (ViraFEST assay). Cultured CD4+ T-cell DNA underwent Oncomine TCR Beta short-read sequencing. Using its own MiXCR run on the PCR reads, TCRdb lists one record per CDR3 protein. The sample lists roughly 2,600 distinct CDR3 sequences, roughly a fifth occurring once. The sequenced sample consisted of CD4+ T cells from blood, cultured in vitro. V and J are TRBV11-1 and TRBJ1-1, with D tentatively TRBD1 (5 bases). This TCR came from a human donor who had recovered from COVID-19. The CDR3, as DNA: TGTGCCAGCAGCTTACAGGGCGGCGCCACTGAAGCTTTCTTT. It yields the protein CASSLQGGATEAFF.